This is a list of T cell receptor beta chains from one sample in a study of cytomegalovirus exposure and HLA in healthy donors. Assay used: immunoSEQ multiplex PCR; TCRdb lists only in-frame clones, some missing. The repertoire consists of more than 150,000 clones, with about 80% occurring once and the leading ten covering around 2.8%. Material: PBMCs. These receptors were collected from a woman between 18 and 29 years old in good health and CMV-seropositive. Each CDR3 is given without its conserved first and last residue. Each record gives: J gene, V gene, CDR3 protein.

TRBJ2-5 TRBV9 ASSERTGEDTQY
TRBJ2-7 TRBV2 ASRRISSSYEQY
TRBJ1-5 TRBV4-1 ASSQDGGGGNQPQH
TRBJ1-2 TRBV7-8 ASSPRQGAFGYT
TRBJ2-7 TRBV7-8 ASSPNRDSAYEQY
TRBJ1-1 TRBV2 ASRTGLDSEAF
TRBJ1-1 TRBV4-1 ASSPPADTAF
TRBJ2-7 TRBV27 ASSPRVGYEQY
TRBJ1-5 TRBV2 ASSLDRAGNQPQH
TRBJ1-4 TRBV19 ASSAIQGLKLF
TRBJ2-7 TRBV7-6 ASSLFPQGDASYEQY
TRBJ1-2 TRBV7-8 ASSLAGGGGYGYT
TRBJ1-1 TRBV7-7 ASSTGQGPKGAF
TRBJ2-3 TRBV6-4 ASSDSFVGTSGGATDTQY
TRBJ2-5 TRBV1 TSSQAGTGSQETQY
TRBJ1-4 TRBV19 ASRPTGGYEKLF
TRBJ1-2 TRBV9 ASSVSGGGYT
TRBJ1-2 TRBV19 ASSIGGPNYGYT
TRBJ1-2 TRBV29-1 SVEDPGWGYGYT
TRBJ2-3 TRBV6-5 ASSSFQSFTDTQY
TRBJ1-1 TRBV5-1 ASRTGNTEAF
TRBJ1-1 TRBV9 ASSVGSGTHRLNTEAF
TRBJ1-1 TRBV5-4 ASSFRQGLNTEAF
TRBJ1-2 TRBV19 ASSKIGGATNYGYT
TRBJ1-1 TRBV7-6 ASSLGGPAHKNTEAF
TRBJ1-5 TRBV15 ATSTGPQGNQPQH
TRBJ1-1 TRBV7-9 ASSGGTKKAF
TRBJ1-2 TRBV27 ASSPNRDIYPTET
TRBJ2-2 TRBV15 ATSRDPSGRGYTGELF
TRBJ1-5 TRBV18 ASSKDRGDQPQH
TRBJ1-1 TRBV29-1 SVHSTANTEAF
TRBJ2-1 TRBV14 ASSLGRGPYNEQF
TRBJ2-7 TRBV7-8 ASSFGTSGGLSSYEQY
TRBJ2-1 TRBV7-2 ASSQSGGFEQF
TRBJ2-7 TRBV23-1 ASSRPAGKWEGEQY
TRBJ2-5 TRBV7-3 ASSPGPAGTQY
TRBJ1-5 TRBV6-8 ASKGGYSNQPQH
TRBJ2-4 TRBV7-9 ASSPDGQGPSKNIQY
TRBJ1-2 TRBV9 ASTPFGGAGGYT
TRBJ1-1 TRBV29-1 SVGWTGVGNTEAF
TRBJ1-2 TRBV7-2 ASSLSFGNYGYT
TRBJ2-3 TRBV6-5 ASSLQGSSTDTQY
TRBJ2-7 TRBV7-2 ASSSPGTRAYEQY